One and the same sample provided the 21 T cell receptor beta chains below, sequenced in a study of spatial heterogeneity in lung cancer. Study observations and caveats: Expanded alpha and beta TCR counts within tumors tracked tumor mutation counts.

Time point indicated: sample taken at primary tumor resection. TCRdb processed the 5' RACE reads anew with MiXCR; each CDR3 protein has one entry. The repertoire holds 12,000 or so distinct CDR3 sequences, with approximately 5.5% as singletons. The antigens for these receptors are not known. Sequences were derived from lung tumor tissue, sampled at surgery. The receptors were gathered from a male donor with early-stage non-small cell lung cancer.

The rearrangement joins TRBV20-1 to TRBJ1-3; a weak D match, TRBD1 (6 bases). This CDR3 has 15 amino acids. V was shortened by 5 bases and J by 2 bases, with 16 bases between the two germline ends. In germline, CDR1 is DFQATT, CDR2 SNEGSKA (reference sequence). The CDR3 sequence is CSARRWGHTGNTIYF. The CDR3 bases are TGCAGTGCTCGCAGATGGGGGCACACTGGAAACACCATATATTTT.

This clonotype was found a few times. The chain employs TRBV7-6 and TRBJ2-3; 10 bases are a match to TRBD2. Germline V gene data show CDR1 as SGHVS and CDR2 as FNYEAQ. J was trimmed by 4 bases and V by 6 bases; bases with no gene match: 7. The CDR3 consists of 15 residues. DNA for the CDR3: TGTGCCAGCAGTTCAAGCGGGGGGGCTGCAGATACGCAGTATTTT. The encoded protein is CASSSSGGAADTQYF.

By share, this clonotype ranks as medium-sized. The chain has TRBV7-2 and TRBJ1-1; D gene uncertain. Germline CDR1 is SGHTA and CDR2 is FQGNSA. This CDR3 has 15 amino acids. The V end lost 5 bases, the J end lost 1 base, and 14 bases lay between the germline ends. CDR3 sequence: CASSLSGVPNTEAFF. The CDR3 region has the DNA TGTGCCAGCAGCCTCAGTGGAGTGCCGAACACTGAAGCTTTCTTT.

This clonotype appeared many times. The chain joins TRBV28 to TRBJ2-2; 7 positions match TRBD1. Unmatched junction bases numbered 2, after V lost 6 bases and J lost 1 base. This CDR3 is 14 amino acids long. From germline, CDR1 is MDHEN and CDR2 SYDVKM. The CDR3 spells CASRRTGNTGELFF. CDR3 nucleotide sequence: TGTGCCAGCAGGCGGACAGGGAACACCGGGGAGCTGTTTTTT.

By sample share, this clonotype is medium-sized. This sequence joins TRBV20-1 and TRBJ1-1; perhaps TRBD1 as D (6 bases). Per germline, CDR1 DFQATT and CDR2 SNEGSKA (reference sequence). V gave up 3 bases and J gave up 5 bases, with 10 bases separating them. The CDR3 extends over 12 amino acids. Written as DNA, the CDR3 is TGCAGTGCTAGTGGGGGGCGGACTGAAGCTTTCTTT. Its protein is CSASGGRTEAFF.

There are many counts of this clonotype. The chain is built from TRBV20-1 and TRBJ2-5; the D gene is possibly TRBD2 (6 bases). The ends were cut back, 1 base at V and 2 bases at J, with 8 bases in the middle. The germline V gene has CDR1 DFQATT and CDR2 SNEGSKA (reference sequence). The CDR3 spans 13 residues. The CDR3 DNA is TGCAGTGCTAGAGTTGGGGGGCAAGAGACCCAGTACTTC. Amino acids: CSARVGGQETQYF.

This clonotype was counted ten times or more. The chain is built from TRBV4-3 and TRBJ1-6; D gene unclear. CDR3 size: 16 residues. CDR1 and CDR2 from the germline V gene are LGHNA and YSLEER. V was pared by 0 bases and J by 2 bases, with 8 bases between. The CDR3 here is CASSQDGQPYNSPLHF. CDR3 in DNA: TGCGCCAGCAGCCAAGATGGGCAGCCCTATAATTCACCCCTCCACTTT.

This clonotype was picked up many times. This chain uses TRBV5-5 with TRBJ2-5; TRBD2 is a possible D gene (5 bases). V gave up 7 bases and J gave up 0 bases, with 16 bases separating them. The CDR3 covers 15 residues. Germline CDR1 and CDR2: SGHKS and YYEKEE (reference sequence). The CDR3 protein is CASSISGTYQETQYF. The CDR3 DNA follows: TGTGCCAGCTCCATCAGCGGAACGTACCAAGAGACCCAGTACTTC.

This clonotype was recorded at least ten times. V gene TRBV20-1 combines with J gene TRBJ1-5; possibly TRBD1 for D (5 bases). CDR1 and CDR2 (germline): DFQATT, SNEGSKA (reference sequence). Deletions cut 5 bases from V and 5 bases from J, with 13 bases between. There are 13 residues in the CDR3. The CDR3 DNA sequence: TGCAGTGCTTCGGGACTAAACGATCAGCCCCAGCATTTT. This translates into CSASGLNDQPQHF.

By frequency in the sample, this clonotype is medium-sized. The CDR3 DNA sequence: TGCAGTGCTAGAGATGAGGGGACCCATCAGCACAATGAGCAGTTCTTC. This encodes CSARDEGTHQHNEQFF. The chain is built from TRBV20-1 and TRBJ2-1; D is possibly TRBD1 or TRBD2 (5 bases each). Germline loops: CDR1 DFQATT, CDR2 SNEGSKA (reference sequence). This CDR3 comprises 16 residues. The germline V and J ends were trimmed by 0 bases and 5 bases, with 17 bases remaining between them.

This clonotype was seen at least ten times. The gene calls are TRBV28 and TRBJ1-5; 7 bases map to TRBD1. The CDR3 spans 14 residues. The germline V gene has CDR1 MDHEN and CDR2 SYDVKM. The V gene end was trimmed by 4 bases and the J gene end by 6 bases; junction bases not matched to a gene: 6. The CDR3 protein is CASSSSGGGQPQHF. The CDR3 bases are TGTGCCAGCAGTTCATCAGGGGGGGGTCAGCCCCAGCATTTT.

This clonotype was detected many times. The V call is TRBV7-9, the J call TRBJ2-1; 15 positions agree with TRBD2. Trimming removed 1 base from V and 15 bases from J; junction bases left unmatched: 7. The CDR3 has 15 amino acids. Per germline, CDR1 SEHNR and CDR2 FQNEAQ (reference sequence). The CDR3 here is CASSLGRTSGGALFF. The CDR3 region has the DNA TGTGCCAGCAGCTTAGGACGGACTAGCGGGGGGGCCCTGTTCTTC.

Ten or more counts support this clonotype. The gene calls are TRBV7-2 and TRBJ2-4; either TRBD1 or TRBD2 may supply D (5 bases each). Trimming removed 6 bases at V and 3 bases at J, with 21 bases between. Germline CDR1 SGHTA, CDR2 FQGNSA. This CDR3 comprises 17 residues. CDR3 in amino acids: CASSLPRDPEFKNIQYF. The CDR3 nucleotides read TGTGCCAGCAGTCTACCCCGGGACCCGGAGTTCAAAAACATTCAGTACTTC.

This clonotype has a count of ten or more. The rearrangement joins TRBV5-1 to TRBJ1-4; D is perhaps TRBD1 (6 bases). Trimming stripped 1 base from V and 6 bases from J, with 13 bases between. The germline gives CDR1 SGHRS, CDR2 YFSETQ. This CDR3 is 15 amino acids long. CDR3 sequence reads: CASSLTGAPDEKLFF. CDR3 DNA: TGCGCCAGCAGCTTGACGGGGGCCCCTGATGAAAAACTGTTTTTT.

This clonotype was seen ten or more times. For the CDR3, the DNA is TGTGCCAGTAGTACAAGGACAGGGGGCCCCGAGCAGTACTTC. Protein product: CASSTRTGGPEQYF. The chain combines TRBV19 with TRBJ2-7; 11 bases line up with TRBD1. Trimming removed 4 bases from V and 6 bases from J; junction bases left unmatched: 5. This CDR3 is 14 amino acids long. CDR1 is LNHDA, CDR2 SQIVND, per germline (reference sequence).

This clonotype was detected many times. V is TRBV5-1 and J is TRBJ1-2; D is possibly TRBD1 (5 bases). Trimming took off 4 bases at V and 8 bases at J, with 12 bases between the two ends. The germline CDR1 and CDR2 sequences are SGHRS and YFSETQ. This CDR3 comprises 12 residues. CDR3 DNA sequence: TGCGCCAGCAGCGACGTGGGGACCGGCTACACCTTC. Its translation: CASSDVGTGYTF.

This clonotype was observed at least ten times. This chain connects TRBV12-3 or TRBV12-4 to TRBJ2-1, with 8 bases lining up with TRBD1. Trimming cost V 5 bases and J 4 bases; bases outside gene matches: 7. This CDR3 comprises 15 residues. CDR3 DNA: TGTGCCAGCAGTCTCAGGACAGGGTGGTACAATGAGCAGTTCTTC. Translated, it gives CASSLRTGWYNEQFF.

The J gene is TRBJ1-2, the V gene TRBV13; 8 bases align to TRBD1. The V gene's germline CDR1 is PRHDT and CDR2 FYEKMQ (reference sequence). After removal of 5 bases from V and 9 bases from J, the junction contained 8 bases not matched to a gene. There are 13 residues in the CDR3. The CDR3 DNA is TGTGCCAGCAGCATAGACAGGGGTAAGAGCTACACCTTC. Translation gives CASSIDRGKSYTF.

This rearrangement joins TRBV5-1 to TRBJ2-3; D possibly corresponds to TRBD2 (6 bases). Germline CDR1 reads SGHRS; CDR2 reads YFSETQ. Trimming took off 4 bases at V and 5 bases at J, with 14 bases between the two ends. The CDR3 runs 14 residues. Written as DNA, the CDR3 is TGCGCCAGCAGCGCTTTAGCGGAACTAGATACGCAGTATTTT. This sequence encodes CASSALAELDTQYF.

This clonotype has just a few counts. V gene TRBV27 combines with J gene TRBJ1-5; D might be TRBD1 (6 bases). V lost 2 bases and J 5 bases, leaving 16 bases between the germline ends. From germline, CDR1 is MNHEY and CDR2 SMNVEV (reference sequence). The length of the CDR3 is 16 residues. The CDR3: CASSLQGPEGYQPQHF. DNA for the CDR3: TGTGCCAGCAGTTTACAGGGGCCCGAAGGTTATCAGCCCCAGCATTTT.

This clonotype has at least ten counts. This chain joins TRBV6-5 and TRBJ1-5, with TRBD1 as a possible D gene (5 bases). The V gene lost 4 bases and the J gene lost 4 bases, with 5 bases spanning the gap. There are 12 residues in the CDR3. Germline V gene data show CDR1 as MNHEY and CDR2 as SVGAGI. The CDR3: CASSSGNQPQHF. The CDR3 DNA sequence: TGTGCCAGCAGTTCAGGGAATCAGCCCCAGCATTTT.